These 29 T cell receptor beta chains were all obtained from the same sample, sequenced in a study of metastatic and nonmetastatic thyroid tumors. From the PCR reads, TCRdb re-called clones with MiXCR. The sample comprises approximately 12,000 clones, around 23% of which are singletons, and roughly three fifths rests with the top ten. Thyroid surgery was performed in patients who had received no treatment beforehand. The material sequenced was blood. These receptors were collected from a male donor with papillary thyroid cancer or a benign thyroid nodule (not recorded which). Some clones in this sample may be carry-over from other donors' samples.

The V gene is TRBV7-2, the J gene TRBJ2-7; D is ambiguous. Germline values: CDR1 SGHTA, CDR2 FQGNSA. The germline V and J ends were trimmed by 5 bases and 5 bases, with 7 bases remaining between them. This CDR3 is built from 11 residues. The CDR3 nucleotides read TGTGCCAGCAGCCTGATTAACGAGCAGTACTTC. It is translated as CASSLINEQYF.

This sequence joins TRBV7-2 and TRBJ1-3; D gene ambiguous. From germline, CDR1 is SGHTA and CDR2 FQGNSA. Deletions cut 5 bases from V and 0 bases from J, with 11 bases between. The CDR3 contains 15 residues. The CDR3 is CASSLGPHSGNTIYF. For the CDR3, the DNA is TGTGCCAGCAGCCTGGGCCCTCACTCTGGAAACACCATATATTTT.

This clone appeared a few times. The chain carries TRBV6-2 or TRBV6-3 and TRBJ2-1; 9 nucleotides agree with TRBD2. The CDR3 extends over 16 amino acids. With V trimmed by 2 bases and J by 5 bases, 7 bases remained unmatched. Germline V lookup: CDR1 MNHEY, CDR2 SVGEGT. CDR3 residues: CASSYLAGRYHNEQFF. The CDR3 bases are TGTGCCAGCAGTTACCTAGCGGGAAGGTACCACAATGAGCAGTTCTTC.

This CDR3 reads CASSNKGSTDTQYF. The CDR3 nucleotides are TGTGCCAGCAGCAATAAGGGGAGCACAGATACGCAGTATTTT. The chain links TRBV6-4 to TRBJ2-3; D might be TRBD1 (5 bases). The CDR3 spans 14 residues. Germline CDR1 and CDR2: MRHNA and SNTAGT. The ends were cut back, 6 bases at V and 0 bases at J, with 10 bases in the middle.

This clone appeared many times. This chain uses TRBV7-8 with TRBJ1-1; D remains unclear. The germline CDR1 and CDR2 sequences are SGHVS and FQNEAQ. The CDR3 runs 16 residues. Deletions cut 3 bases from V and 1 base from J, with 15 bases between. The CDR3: CASSFSWRGGNTEAFF. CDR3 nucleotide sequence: TGTGCCAGCAGCTTCTCGTGGCGCGGCGGGAACACTGAAGCTTTCTTT.

CDR3 region: CASSRRGGQEYTGELFF. The DNA for the CDR3 is TGTGCCAGCAGCAGAAGGGGGGGACAGGAGTACACCGGGGAGCTGTTTTTT. The V and J genes are TRBV6-1 and TRBJ2-2; perhaps TRBD1 as D (8 bases). V lost 6 bases, J lost 3 bases, and 20 bases lay in between. In germline, CDR1 is MNHNS, CDR2 SASEGT. The CDR3 has 17 residues.

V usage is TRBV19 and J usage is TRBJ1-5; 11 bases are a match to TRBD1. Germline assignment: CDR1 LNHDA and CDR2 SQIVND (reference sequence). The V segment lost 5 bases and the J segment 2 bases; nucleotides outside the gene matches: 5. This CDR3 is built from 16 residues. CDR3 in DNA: TGTGCCAGTAGTCCCAGGACAGGGGGCCGCAATCAGCCCCAGCATTTT. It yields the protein CASSPRTGGRNQPQHF. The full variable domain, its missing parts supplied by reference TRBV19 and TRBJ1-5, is DGGITQSPKYLFRKEGQNVTLSCEQNLNHDAMYWYRQDPGQGLRLIYYSQIVNDFQKGDIAEGYSVSREKKESFPLTVTSAQKNPTAFYLCASSPRTGGRNQPQHFGDGTRLSIL.

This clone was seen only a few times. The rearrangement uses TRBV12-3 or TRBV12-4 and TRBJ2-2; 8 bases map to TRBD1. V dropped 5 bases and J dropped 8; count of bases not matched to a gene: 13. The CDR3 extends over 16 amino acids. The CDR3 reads CASSQKQGVLRGELFF. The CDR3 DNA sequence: TGTGCCAGCAGTCAAAAACAGGGGGTACTCAGGGGGGAGCTGTTTTTT.

This CDR3 reads CSARDARQGVDTGELFF. For the CDR3, the DNA is TGCAGTGCTAGAGATGCGAGACAGGGCGTCGACACCGGGGAGCTGTTTTTT. This chain uses TRBV20-1 with TRBJ2-2; 7 nucleotides align to TRBD1. With 0 bases clipped from V and 3 bases from J, the junction kept 10 bases outside the gene matches. Germline assignment: CDR1 DFQATT and CDR2 SNEGSKA (reference sequence). This CDR3 contains 17 residues.

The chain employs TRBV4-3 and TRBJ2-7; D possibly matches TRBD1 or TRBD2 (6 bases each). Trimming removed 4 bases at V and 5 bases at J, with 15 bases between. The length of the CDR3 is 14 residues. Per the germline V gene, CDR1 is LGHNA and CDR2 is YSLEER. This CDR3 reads CASSPGARGNEQYF. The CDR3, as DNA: TGCGCCAGCAGCCCAGGGGCCCGGGGGAACGAGCAGTACTTC.

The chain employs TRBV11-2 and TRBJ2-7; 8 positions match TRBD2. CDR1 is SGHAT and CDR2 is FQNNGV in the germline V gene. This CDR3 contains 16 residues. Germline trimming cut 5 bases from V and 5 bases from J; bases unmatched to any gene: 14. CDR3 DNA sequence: TGTGCCAGCAGCGACTTCAGCGGGGGATCCCCCAACGAGCAGTACTTC. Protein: CASSDFSGGSPNEQYF.

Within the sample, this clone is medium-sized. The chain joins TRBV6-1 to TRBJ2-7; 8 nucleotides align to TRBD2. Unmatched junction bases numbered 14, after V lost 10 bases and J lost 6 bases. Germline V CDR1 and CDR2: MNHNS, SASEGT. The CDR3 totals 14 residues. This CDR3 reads CANHHRGGAFEQYF. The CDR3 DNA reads TGTGCCAACCACCACCGGGGGGGGGCCTTCGAGCAGTACTTC.

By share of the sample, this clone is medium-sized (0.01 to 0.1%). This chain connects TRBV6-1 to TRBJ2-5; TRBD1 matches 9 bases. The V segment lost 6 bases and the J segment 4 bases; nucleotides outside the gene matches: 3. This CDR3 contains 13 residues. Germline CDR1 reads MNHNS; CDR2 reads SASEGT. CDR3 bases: TGTGCCAGCAGACAGGGGGCAGGAGAGACCCAGTACTTC. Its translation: CASRQGAGETQYF.

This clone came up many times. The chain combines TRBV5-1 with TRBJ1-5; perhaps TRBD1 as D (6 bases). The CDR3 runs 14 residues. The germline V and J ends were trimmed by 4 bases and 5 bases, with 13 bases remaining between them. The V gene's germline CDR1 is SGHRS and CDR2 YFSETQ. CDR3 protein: CASSQGTNDQPQHF. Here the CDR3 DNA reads TGCGCCAGCAGCCAGGGGACGAACGATCAGCCCCAGCATTTT. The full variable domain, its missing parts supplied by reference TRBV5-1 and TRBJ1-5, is KAGVTQTPRYLIKTRGQQVTLSCSPISGHRSVSWYQQTPGQGLQFLFEYFSETQRNKGNFPGRFSGRQFSNSRSEMNVSTLELGDSALYLCASSQGTNDQPQHFGDGTRLSIL.

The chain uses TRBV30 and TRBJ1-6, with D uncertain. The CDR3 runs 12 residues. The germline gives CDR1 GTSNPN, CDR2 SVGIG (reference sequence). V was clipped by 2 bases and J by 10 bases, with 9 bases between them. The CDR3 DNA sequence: TGTGCCTGGAGTAGGGTTCGATCACCCCTCCACTTT. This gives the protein CAWSRVRSPLHF.

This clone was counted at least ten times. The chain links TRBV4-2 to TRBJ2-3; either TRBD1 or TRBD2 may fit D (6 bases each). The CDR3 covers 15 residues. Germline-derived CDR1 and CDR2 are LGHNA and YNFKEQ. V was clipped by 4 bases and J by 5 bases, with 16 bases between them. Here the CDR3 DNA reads TGTGCCAGCAGCCCCCGTACGGGGGCGGAAGATACGCAGTATTTT. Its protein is CASSPRTGAEDTQYF.

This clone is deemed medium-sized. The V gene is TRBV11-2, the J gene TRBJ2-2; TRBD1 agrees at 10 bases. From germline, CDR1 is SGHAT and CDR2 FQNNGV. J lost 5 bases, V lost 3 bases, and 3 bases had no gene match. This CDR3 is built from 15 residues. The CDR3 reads CASSFDRGRTGELFF. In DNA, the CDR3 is TGTGCCAGCAGCTTCGACAGGGGGCGGACCGGGGAGCTGTTTTTT.

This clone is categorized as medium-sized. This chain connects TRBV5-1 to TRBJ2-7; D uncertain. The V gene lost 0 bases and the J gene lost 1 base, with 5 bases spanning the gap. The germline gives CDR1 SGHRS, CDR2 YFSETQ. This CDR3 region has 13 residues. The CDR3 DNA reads TGCGCCAGCAGCTTGGTCGCTTCCTACGAGCAGTACTTC. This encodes CASSLVASYEQYF.

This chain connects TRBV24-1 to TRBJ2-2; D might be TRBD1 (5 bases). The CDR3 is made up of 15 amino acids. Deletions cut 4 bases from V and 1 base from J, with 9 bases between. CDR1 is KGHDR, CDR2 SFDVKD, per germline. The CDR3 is CATSDHRRNTGELFF. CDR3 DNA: TGTGCCACCAGTGACCACAGGAGGAACACCGGGGAGCTGTTTTTT.

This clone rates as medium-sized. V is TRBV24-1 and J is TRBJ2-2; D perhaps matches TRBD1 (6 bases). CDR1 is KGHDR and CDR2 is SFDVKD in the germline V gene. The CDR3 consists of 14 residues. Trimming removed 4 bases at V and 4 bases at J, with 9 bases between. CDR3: CATSDSDSTGELFF. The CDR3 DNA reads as TGTGCCACCAGTGACTCGGACAGCACCGGGGAGCTGTTTTTT.

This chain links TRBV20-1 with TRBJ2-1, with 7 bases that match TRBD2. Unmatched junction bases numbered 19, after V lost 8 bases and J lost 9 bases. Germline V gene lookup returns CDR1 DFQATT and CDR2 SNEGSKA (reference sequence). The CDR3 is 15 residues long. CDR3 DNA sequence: TGCAGTACAACCGGGACTAACCCGGTGAGTGGTGAGCAGTTCTTC. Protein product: CSTTGTNPVSGEQFF.

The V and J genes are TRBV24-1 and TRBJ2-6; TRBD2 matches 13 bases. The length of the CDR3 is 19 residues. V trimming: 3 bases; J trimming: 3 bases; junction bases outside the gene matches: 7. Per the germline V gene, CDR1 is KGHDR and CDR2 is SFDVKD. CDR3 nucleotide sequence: TGTGCCACCAGTGATAATCCGGGACTAGCGGGATTTGGGGCCAACGTCCTGACTTTC. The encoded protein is CATSDNPGLAGFGANVLTF.

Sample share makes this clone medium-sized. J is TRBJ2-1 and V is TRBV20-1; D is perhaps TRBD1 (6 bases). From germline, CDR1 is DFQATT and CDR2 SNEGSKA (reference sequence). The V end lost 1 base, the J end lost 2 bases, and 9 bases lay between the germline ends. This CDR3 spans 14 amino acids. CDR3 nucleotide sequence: TGCAGTGCTAGAGTCGGACAGACCTACAATGAGCAGTTCTTC. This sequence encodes CSARVGQTYNEQFF.

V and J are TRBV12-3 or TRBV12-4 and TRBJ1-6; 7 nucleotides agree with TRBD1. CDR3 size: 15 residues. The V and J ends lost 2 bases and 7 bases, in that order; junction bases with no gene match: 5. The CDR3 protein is CASSLRGPLNSPLHF. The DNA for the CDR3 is TGTGCCAGCAGTTTAAGGGGGCCTCTGAATTCACCCCTCCACTTT.

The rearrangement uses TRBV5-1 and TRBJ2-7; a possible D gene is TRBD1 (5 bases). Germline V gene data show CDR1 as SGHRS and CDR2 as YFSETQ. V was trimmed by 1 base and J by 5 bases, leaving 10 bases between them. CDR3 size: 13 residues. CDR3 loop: CASSLQGAHEQYF. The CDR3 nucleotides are TGCGCCAGCAGCTTGCAGGGTGCTCACGAGCAGTACTTC. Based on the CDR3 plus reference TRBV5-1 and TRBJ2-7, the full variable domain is KAGVTQTPRYLIKTRGQQVTLSCSPISGHRSVSWYQQTPGQGLQFLFEYFSETQRNKGNFPGRFSGRQFSNSRSEMNVSTLELGDSALYLCASSLQGAHEQYFGPGTRLTVT.

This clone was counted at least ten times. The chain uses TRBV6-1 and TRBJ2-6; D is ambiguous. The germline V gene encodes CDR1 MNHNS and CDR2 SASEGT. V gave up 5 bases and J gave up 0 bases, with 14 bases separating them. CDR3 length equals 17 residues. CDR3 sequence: CASSPLDGFSGANVLTF. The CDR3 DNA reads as TGTGCCAGCAGTCCACTTGACGGTTTCTCTGGGGCCAACGTCCTGACTTTC.

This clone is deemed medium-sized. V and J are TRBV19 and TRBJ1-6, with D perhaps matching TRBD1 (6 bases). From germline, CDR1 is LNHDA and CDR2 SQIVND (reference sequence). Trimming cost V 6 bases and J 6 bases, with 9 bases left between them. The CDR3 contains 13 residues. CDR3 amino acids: CASRQGINSPLHF. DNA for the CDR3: TGTGCCAGTAGGCAGGGGATTAATTCACCCCTCCACTTT. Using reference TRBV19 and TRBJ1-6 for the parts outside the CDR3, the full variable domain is DGGITQSPKYLFRKEGQNVTLSCEQNLNHDAMYWYRQDPGQGLRLIYYSQIVNDFQKGDIAEGYSVSREKKESFPLTVTSAQKNPTAFYLCASRQGINSPLHFGNGTRLTVT.

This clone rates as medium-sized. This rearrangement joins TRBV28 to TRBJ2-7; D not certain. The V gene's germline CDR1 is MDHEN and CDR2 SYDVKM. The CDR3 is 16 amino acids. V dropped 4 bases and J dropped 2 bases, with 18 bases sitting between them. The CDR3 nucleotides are TGTGCCAGCAGTTCACGAAGAAGGGCCAAGCCCTACGAGCAGTACTTC. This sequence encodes CASSSRRRAKPYEQYF. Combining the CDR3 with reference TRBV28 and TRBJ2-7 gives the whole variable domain DVKVTQSSRYLVKRTGEKVFLECVQDMDHENMFWYRQDPGLGLRLIYFSYDVKMKEKGDIPEGYSVSREKKERFSLILESASTNQTSMYLCASSSRRRAKPYEQYFGPGTRLTVT.

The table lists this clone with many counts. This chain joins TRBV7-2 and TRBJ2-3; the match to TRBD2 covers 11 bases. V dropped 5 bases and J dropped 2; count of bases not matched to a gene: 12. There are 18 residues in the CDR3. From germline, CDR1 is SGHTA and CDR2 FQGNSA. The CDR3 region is CASSDPTLAGGATDTQYF. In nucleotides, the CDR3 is TGTGCCAGCAGCGACCCGACTCTAGCGGGAGGCGCCACAGATACGCAGTATTTT.